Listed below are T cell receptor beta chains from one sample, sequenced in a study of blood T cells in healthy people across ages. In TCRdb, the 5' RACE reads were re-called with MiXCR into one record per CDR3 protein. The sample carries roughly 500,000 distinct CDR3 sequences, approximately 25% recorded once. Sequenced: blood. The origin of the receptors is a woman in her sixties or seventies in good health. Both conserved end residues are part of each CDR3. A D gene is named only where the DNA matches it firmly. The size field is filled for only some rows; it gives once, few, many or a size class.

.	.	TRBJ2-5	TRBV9	TGTGCCAGCAGCGTGTCAGGGGCGCGAGAGACCCAGTACTTC	CASSVSGARETQYF
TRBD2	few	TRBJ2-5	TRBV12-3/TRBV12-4	TGTGCCAGCAGTCCTCACCTGCGCGGGGGTCGCGGGGAGACCCAGTACTTC	CASSPHLRGGRGETQYF
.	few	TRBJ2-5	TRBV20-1	TGCAGTGCTCCCGTCGGTGGCGAGACCCAGTACTTC	CSAPVGGETQYF
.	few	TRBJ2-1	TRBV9	TGTGCCAGCAGCGTAGCCCCGGACTCCTCCAGGCAGCAGTTCTTC	CASSVAPDSSRQQFF
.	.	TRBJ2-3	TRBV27	TGTGCCAGCAGTTTTTGGGGTAGCGGTAGAACAGATACGCAGTATTTT	CASSFWGSGRTDTQYF
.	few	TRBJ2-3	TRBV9	TGTGCCAGCAGCGCCCGATCGGGGGACACAGATACGCAGTATTTT	CASSARSGDTDTQYF
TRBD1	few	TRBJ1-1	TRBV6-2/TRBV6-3	TGTGCCAGCAGTGTGTGGGGACAGGGGGCGCGGAACACTGAAGCTTTCTTT	CASSVWGQGARNTEAFF
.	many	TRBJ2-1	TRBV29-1	TGCAGCGTTGAATCTGGGTCTCACAATGAGCAGTTCTTC	CSVESGSHNEQFF
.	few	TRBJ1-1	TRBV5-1	TGCGCCAGCAGCTCCGTCCCGGGAGGGAACACTGAAGCTTTCTTT	CASSSVPGGNTEAFF
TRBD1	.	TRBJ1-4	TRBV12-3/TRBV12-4	TGTGCCAGCAGTTCCCGGGACAGGGGGCAGGATGAAAAACTGTTTTTT	CASSSRDRGQDEKLFF
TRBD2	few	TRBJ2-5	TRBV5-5	TGTGCCAGCAGCTTGTCTATTGCAAATCTAGCGGGGATCCAAGAGACCCAGTACTTC	CASSLSIANLAGIQETQYF
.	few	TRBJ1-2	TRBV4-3	TGCACCAGCAGCCAAGATCGGGAGGATGGCTACACCTTC	CTSSQDREDGYTF
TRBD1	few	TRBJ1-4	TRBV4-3	TGCGCCAGCAGCCAAGATACGAACAGGGGGGCAGGTGAAAAACTGTTTTTT	CASSQDTNRGAGEKLFF
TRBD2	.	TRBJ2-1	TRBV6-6	TGTGCCAGCAGGGGTAGCGGGGGGGCAAATGAGCAGTTCTTC	CASRGSGGANEQFF
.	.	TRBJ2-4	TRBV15	TGTGCCACCAGCAGAGATGGATTTACCAAAAACATTCAGTACTTC	CATSRDGFTKNIQYF
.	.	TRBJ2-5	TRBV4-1	TGCGCCAGCAGCCAATCAAGTCAAGCGAGGGAGACCCAGTACTTC	CASSQSSQARETQYF
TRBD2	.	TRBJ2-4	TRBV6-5	TGTGCCAGCAGCCGGAGCCCCCGCGGGGGGAATAAAAACATTCAGTACTTC	CASSRSPRGGNKNIQYF
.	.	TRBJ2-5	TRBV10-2	TGCGCCAGCAGTTGGCAGGTGGGGGAAGAGACCCAGTACTTC	CASSWQVGEETQYF
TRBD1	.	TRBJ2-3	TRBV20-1	TGCAGTGCTTCATCACAGGGGGCGGGCACAGATACGCAGTATTTT	CSASSQGAGTDTQYF
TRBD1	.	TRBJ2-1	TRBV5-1	TGCGCCACCCAGGGACAGGGGGGCAATGAGCAGTTCTTC	CATQGQGGNEQFF